This T cell receptor beta chain appears in the sequencing data of a study of T cell responses to AZD1222 COVID-19 vaccine. There are 16 residues in the CDR3. Germline V gives CDR1 MNHNS, CDR2 SASEGT. V lost 2 bases to trimming and J lost 1 base, with 11 bases between them. Repertoires were generated with immunoSEQ multiplex PCR, while TCRdb's copy carries only in-frame clones and drops some. The profile shows hundreds of thousands of clones, about 93% of them singletons. The chain recombines TRBV6-1 with TRBJ1-4, with no clear D. The clonotype comes from an adult in good health. The sequencing here drew on peripheral blood, taken on day 0 of MenACWY control vaccination. The CDR3 region has the DNA TGTGCCAGCAGTGAACGCCCCACAAGAACTAATGAAAAACTGTTTTTT. Protein sequence: CASSERPTRTNEKLFF.